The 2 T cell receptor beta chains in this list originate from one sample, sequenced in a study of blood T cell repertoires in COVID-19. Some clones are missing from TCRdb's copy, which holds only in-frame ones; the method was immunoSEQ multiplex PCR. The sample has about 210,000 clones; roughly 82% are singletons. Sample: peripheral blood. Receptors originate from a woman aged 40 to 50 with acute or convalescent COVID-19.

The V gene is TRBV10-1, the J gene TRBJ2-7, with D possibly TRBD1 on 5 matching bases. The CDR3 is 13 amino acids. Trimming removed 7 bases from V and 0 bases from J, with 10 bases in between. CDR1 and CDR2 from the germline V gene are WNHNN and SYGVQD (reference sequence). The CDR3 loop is CASILRVSYEQYF. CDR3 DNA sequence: TGCGCCAGCATCCTCAGGGTCTCCTACGAGCAGTACTTC.

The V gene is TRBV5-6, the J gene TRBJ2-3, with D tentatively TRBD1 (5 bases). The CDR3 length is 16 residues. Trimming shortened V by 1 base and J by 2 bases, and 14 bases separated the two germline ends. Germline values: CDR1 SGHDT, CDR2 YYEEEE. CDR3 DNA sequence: TGTGCCAGCAGCTTGATCAGGGCCACAACCACAGATACGCAGTATTTT. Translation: CASSLIRATTTDTQYF.